The T cell receptor (beta chain) described here comes from a study of memory CD8 T cells in hepatitis C reinfection. Across the whole study: HCV reinfection meant a positive HCV RNA test after two negative tests at least 60 days apart.

Time point given: pre-reinfection, 55 to 20 weeks before reinfection detection. No in vitro expansion preceded TCR sequencing of the sorted cells. V shed 3 bases, J shed 4 bases, and the junction held 13 bases outside the gene matches. The CDR3 is 17 residues long. Germline V gene lookup returns CDR1 SGHAT and CDR2 FQNNGV. Sequencing was performed with immunoSEQ multiplex PCR; in TCRdb, only in-frame clones are kept and a portion is missing. The table has tens of thousands of clones, around nine tenths seen once; the top ten hold roughly 1%. About this clone itself: Other DNA sequences in the same sample also yield this CDR3.

The specimen sequenced was naive CD8+ T cells sorted from blood. The chain uses TRBV11-2 and TRBJ2-7; TRBD1 agrees at 9 bases. The receptor was derived from a man younger than 35 with hepatitis C virus infection. Written as DNA, the CDR3 is TGTGCCAGCAGCTTTTTAACCGGGACAGGGTTTTCTTACGAGCAGTACTTC. It codes for CASSFLTGTGFSYEQYF. The variable domain in full, completed from reference TRBV11-2 and TRBJ2-7, reads EAGVAQSPRYKIIEKRQSVAFWCNPISGHATLYWYQQILGQGPKLLIQFQNNGVVDDSQLPKDRFSAERLKGVDSTLKIQPAKLEDSAVYLCASSFLTGTGFSYEQYFGPGTRLTVT.